This is a list of T cell receptor beta chains from one sample in a study of response to subunit inactivated influenza vaccine. TCRdb passed the RT-PCR reads through MiXCR, listing each CDR3 protein once. The sample records 550,000 to 800,000 distinct CDR3 sequences, less than 20% being singletons. The starting material was PBMCs from blood, obtained 11 to 12 days after vaccination. These receptors came from a man aged 45 to 65 who received an inactivated influenza vaccine. Both conserved end residues are part of each CDR3.

len	j_gene	v_gene	CDR3aa
14	TRBJ2-2	TRBV7-2	CASSLGGGSGELFF
15	TRBJ2-7	TRBV5-8	CASSKGQGQAYEQYF
15	TRBJ2-5	TRBV20-1	CSAPSTGAQSETQYF
13	TRBJ2-3	TRBV4-3	CASSPGWEDTQYF
15	TRBJ2-1	TRBV29-1	CSVEDRDSHYNEQFF
12	TRBJ2-1	TRBV27	CASSPNYNEQFF
15	TRBJ2-1	TRBV5-1	CASSPGIENYNEQFF
13	TRBJ1-2	TRBV4-2	CASSQDRNYGYTF
16	TRBJ2-1	TRBV12-3/TRBV12-4	CASKPSSGGRGNEQFF
16	TRBJ2-3	TRBV9	CASSADFRGHTDTQYF
14	TRBJ2-1	TRBV20-1	CSARWRSSYNEQFF
14	TRBJ2-1	TRBV7-2	CASSVWTAPGVQFF
14	TRBJ2-7	TRBV5-1	CASSLDTGLRRQYF
16	TRBJ2-3	TRBV18	CASSSIPGQGFDTQYF
16	TRBJ2-1	TRBV20-1	CSARWTSGRTRNEQFF
12	TRBJ2-1	TRBV5-6	CASSSWYNEQFF
14	TRBJ2-2	TRBV15	CATSRRGGTGELFF
15	TRBJ2-5	TRBV24-1	CATSDSRTGGETQYF
15	TRBJ2-7	TRBV6-5	CASSYGGSSSYEQYF
13	TRBJ2-1	TRBV10-3	CATQGYSYNEQFF